The rows below give T cell receptor beta chains drawn from one sample of a study of T cell changes during pregnancy in multiple sclerosis. The method was immunoSEQ multiplex PCR; TCRdb's version includes in-frame clones alone and lacks a portion of them. This sample has approximately 65,000 clones, with roughly 96% found just once. Here the sequenced sample was CD8+ T cells from peripheral blood mononuclear cells, taken after pregnancy. These receptors all come from a female donor with multiple sclerosis, enrolled in a pregnancy study. The CDR3 runs from the conserved cysteine through the conserved F or W. A D gene is named only where the DNA matches it firmly. Rows may omit the clone size; those that give it use once, few, many or a size class.

CDR3 DNA | CDR3 protein | J gene | V gene | clone size | CDR3 length | D gene
TGTGCCAGCAGTGAAGACAGGGCTTATGAAAAACTGTTTTTT | CASSEDRAYEKLFF | TRBJ1-4 | TRBV6-1 | NA | 14 | NA
TGTGCCAGCAGCGTAGCGAAAATGTCAGCAGATACGCAGTATTTT | CASSVAKMSADTQYF | TRBJ2-3 | TRBV9 | NA | 15 | NA
TGCGCCAGCAGCGGAGGAGCCGCCGTGGGATCCTACGAGCAGTACTTC | CASSGGAAVGSYEQYF | TRBJ2-7 | TRBV5-1 | NA | 16 | NA
TGTGCCAGCAGCCAAGGCCTCGGGTTGTCTGGCTACACCTTC | CASSQGLGLSGYTF | TRBJ1-2 | TRBV4-2 | NA | 14 | NA
TGTGCCAGCAGCTTACAGGGAAAAAACATTCAGTACTTC | CASSLQGKNIQYF | TRBJ2-4 | TRBV5-6 | NA | 13 | NA
TGTGCCAGTAGTATAGGACTAGCGGGAGGAAATGAGCAGTTCTTC | CASSIGLAGGNEQFF | TRBJ2-1 | TRBV19 | NA | 15 | TRBD2
TGTGCCAGCAGTTTAAAACTAGCGGGAGAGGGGAGCACAGATACGCAGTATTTT | CASSLKLAGEGSTDTQYF | TRBJ2-3 | TRBV27 | NA | 18 | TRBD2
TGTGCCAGCAGCTCCCTACTCAACACTGAAGCTTTCTTT | CASSSLLNTEAFF | TRBJ1-1 | TRBV5-6 | NA | 13 | NA
TGTGCCAGCAGTGACTCAACAGGCTCCTACGAGCAGTACTTC | CASSDSTGSYEQYF | TRBJ2-7 | TRBV6-4 | NA | 14 | NA
TGTGCCAGCAGCTTACCAACAGGACAGGGGGCGACTAATGAAAAACTGTTTTTT | CASSLPTGQGATNEKLFF | TRBJ1-4 | TRBV5-5 | NA | 18 | TRBD1
TGTGCCAGCGGGGCTGTACAGGGACCTAACTATGGCTACACCTTC | CASGAVQGPNYGYTF | TRBJ1-2 | TRBV9 | NA | 15 | NA
TGTGCCAGCAGTATGGGACTAGCGGGAGACTGGCAGTATTTT | CASSMGLAGDWQYF | TRBJ2-3 | TRBV6-5 | NA | 14 | TRBD2
TGTGCCAGCAGTTTCCCTAGCCACGACCTTTACTACTATGGCTACACCTTC | CASSFPSHDLYYYGYTF | TRBJ1-2 | TRBV28 | NA | 17 | NA
TGTGCCAGTAGCCTATCGGGGGGTAGGGGCAATCAGCCCCAGCATTTT | CASSLSGGRGNQPQHF | TRBJ1-5 | TRBV19 | NA | 16 | NA
TGTGCCAGCAGCTCCATACCAGGGGGAGTAGCCAAAAACATTCAGTACTTC | CASSSIPGGVAKNIQYF | TRBJ2-4 | TRBV5-8 | NA | 17 | TRBD1
TGTGCCAGCATTAGCGGAATTTACAATGAGCAGTTCTTC | CASISGIYNEQFF | TRBJ2-1 | TRBV2 | once | 13 | NA
TGTGCCAGCAGTTATCAGGGGGACGAGCAGTACTTC | CASSYQGDEQYF | TRBJ2-7 | TRBV7-9 | NA | 12 | TRBD1
TGTGCCAGTAGTATCACTAGCGGGAGCCTTGAGCAGTTCTTC | CASSITSGSLEQFF | TRBJ2-1 | TRBV19 | once | 14 | TRBD2
TGTGCCACCAGCAGGGACAGGGGAGTTAGCACTGAAGCTTTCTTT | CATSRDRGVSTEAFF | TRBJ1-1 | TRBV15 | NA | 15 | TRBD1
TGTGCCAGCAGCTTGGGGGCCTTTAATGAAAAACTGTTTTTT | CASSLGAFNEKLFF | TRBJ1-4 | TRBV11-2 | NA | 14 | NA
TGTGCCAGCAGCCAAAGCGGGGGCTCCTACGAGCAGTACTTC | CASSQSGGSYEQYF | TRBJ2-7 | TRBV7-2 | NA | 14 | TRBD2
TGTGCCAGCAGCGTCAGGAGCAGGGCTCCCACCAGCACAGATACGCAGTATTTT | CASSVRSRAPTSTDTQYF | TRBJ2-3 | TRBV9 | NA | 18 | NA
TGTGCCAGCAGCCTGACAGCGGGAGAGACCCAGTACTTC | CASSLTAGETQYF | TRBJ2-5 | TRBV7-8 | NA | 13 | NA
TGTGCCAGCAGTTTATACGGGAGTGGCAATCAGCCCCAGCATTTT | CASSLYGSGNQPQHF | TRBJ1-5 | TRBV27 | once | 15 | NA
TGTGCCTGGAGTCCCGCAGGGTTGGGCACTGAAGCTTTCTTT | CAWSPAGLGTEAFF | TRBJ1-1 | TRBV30 | once | 14 | NA
TGTGCCAGCACTTGGACAGATAACACCGGGGAGCTGTTTTTT | CASTWTDNTGELFF | TRBJ2-2 | TRBV5-8 | NA | 14 | NA
TGTGCCAGCATAGGGAGGTCCTACGAGCAGTACTTC | CASIGRSYEQYF | TRBJ2-7 | TRBV5-5 | NA | 12 | NA
TGTGCCACCAGCAGAGACACAGGTCCCAATGAGCAGTTCTTC | CATSRDTGPNEQFF | TRBJ2-1 | TRBV15 | NA | 14 | NA